These 21 T cell receptor beta chains originate from one sample sequenced in a study of blood T cell repertoires in COVID-19. TCRdb's table, derived via immunoSEQ multiplex PCR, lists solely in-frame clones and lacks some. The repertoire includes around 420,000 clones, approximately 85% of them detected once, and around 2% sits in the top ten. Material for sequencing was PBMCs or T cells enriched from blood (not recorded which). The source is a woman between 40 and 50 years old with acute COVID-19.

The rearrangement links TRBV5-1 to TRBJ2-7, with TRBD2 matching over 11 bases. J gave up 5 bases and V 1 base, and 8 bases lay outside the gene matches. The CDR3 is 16 residues long. From germline, CDR1 is SGHRS and CDR2 YFSETQ. The CDR3 reads CASSLSVTSGVNEQYF. The CDR3 nucleotides are TGCGCCAGCAGCTTGTCGGTGACTAGCGGGGTGAACGAGCAGTACTTC.

This chain connects TRBV7-2 to TRBJ1-3; weak D call: TRBD1 (6 bases). CDR1 is SGHTA, CDR2 FQGNSA, per germline. The V end lost 5 bases, the J end lost 0 bases, and 11 bases lay between the germline ends. The CDR3 spans 15 residues. The CDR3 loop is CASSPDSYSGNTIYF. CDR3 nucleotide sequence: TGTGCCAGCAGCCCGGACAGTTACTCTGGAAACACCATATATTTT.

The chain couples TRBV24-1 to TRBJ2-7, with 10 bases matching TRBD2. The CDR3 sequence is 17 residues long. Per the germline V gene, CDR1 is KGHDR and CDR2 is SFDVKD. V lost 9 bases and J lost 0; bases outside the gene matches: 13. The CDR3 loop reads CATRGGLAGGNSYEQYF. In nucleotides, the CDR3 is TGTGCCACCCGAGGGGGATTAGCGGGGGGTAACTCCTACGAGCAGTACTTC.

The gene calls are TRBV5-4 and TRBJ2-1; D might be TRBD2 (7 bases). This CDR3 has 16 residues. The germline V gene has CDR1 SGHNT and CDR2 YYREEE (reference sequence). Trimming took off 0 bases at V and 7 bases at J, with 17 bases between the two ends. The CDR3 loop is CASSLEGGGGWNEQFF. For the CDR3, the DNA is TGTGCCAGCAGCTTGGAGGGCGGGGGCGGTTGGAATGAGCAGTTCTTC.

This clone appeared a single time. The chain couples TRBV5-1 to TRBJ2-2; TRBD2 agrees at 14 bases. The CDR3 length is 16 residues. Germline assignment: CDR1 SGHRS and CDR2 YFSETQ. J lost 5 bases, V lost 4 bases, and 4 bases had no gene match. In nucleotides, the CDR3 is TGCGCCAGCAGCATGACTAGCGGGGGGGCGACCGGGGAGCTGTTTTTT. It encodes CASSMTSGGATGELFF.

This clone occurred a few times. The V gene is TRBV15, the J gene TRBJ1-2; 7 nucleotides line up with TRBD1. The germline gives CDR1 LNHNV, CDR2 YYDKDF (reference sequence). The CDR3 contains 13 residues. Losses at the gene ends were 3 bases for V and 7 bases for J; bases not matched to a gene: 5. The DNA of the CDR3 is TGTGCCACCAGCAGGGACAGGATAGGTGGCTACACCTTC. It specifies CATSRDRIGGYTF.

V gene TRBV29-1 combines with J gene TRBJ2-5; D is unclear. Germline V lookup: CDR1 SQVTM, CDR2 ANQGSEA. The CDR3 sequence is 12 residues long. Trimming took off 3 bases at V and 0 bases at J, with 5 bases between the two ends. CDR3: CSVEGDQETQYF. DNA for the CDR3: TGCAGCGTTGAGGGCGACCAAGAGACCCAGTACTTC.

This rearrangement joins TRBV7-8 to TRBJ2-5, with TRBD1 identical over 11 bases. CDR1 is SGHVS and CDR2 is FQNEAQ in the germline V gene. CDR3 length equals 15 residues. With 4 bases clipped from V and 4 bases from J, the junction kept 5 bases outside the gene matches. The CDR3 is CASSSTGTGGETQYF. The CDR3 nucleotides are TGTGCCAGCAGCTCAACCGGGACAGGGGGAGAGACCCAGTACTTC.

The chain employs TRBV9 and TRBJ2-2; TRBD1 might be the D (6 bases). From germline, CDR1 is SGDLS and CDR2 YYNGEE. This CDR3 has 14 residues. Trimming pared 1 base from V and 4 bases from J, leaving 8 bases between. CDR3 nucleotides: TGTGCCAGCAGCGTATCAGGGGTCACCGGGGAGCTGTTTTTT. It codes for CASSVSGVTGELFF.

This chain connects TRBV5-1 to TRBJ2-6, with D tentatively TRBD1 (6 bases). This CDR3 contains 19 residues. The V and J ends lost 2 bases and 0 bases respectively, with 18 bases between them. Germline lookup yields CDR1 SGHRS and CDR2 YFSETQ. The CDR3 reads CASSLHAGQSTSGANVLTF. The DNA of the CDR3 is TGCGCCAGCAGCTTACATGCCGGACAGTCGACCTCTGGGGCCAACGTCCTGACTTTC.

This sequence joins TRBV2 and TRBJ1-1; D possibly corresponds to TRBD1 (6 bases). This CDR3 has 13 amino acids. The ends were cut back, 5 bases at V and 3 bases at J, with 10 bases in the middle. Germline V gives CDR1 SNHLY, CDR2 FYNNEI. CDR3 in amino acids: CASSTGIDTEAFF. The CDR3 coding sequence is TGTGCCAGCAGTACAGGGATTGACACTGAAGCTTTCTTT.

The chain carries TRBV6-6 and TRBJ1-1; weak D call: TRBD1 (5 bases). V lost 6 bases and J lost 1, with 9 bases in between. Germline-derived CDR1 and CDR2 are MNHNY and SVGAGI (reference sequence). The CDR3 length is 13 residues. CDR3 loop: CASSTDRNTEAFF. The CDR3 region has the DNA TGTGCCAGCAGCACAGACAGGAACACTGAAGCTTTCTTT.

This chain uses TRBV5-1 with TRBJ1-2; 10 bases are a match to TRBD1. V shed 0 bases, J shed 8 bases, and the junction held 1 base outside the gene matches. The CDR3 runs to 13 residues. Germline CDR1 is SGHRS and CDR2 is YFSETQ. The CDR3 reads CASSLGTGGGYTF. In nucleotides, the CDR3 is TGCGCCAGCAGCTTGGGGACAGGGGGAGGCTACACCTTC.

This chain uses TRBV5-5 with TRBJ2-5; 10 nucleotides align to TRBD1. V lost 0 bases, J lost 5 bases, and 7 bases stayed unmatched. Per the germline V gene, CDR1 is SGHKS and CDR2 is YYEKEE (reference sequence). The CDR3 is 16 amino acids. The CDR3 bases are TGTGCCAGCAGCTTGGGCGCGACAGGGGGCAGGGAGACCCAGTACTTC. Protein product: CASSLGATGGRETQYF. Drawing the rest from reference TRBV5-5 and TRBJ2-5, the complete variable domain is DAGVTQSPTHLIKTRGQQVTLRCSPISGHKSVSWYQQVLGQGPQFIFQYYEKEERGRGNFPDRFSARQFPNYSSELNVNALLLGDSALYLCASSLGATGGRETQYFGPGTRLLVL.

CDR3 loop: CASSKGQKYYTEAFF. CDR3 DNA sequence: TGTGCCAGCAGTAAGGGACAGAAGTACTACACTGAAGCTTTCTTT. The chain employs TRBV6-2 or TRBV6-3 and TRBJ1-1; TRBD1 matches at 7 bases. The CDR3 sequence is 15 residues long. Germline V gives CDR1 MNHEY, CDR2 SVGEGT. J was trimmed by 3 bases and V by 5 bases; bases with no gene match: 9.

The chain employs TRBV5-1 and TRBJ1-4; 9 nucleotides agree with TRBD1. Trimming removed 4 bases from V and 7 bases from J; junction bases left unmatched: 11. Germline V gives CDR1 SGHRS, CDR2 YFSETQ. This CDR3 has 16 amino acids. The CDR3 DNA sequence: TGCGCCAGCAGCCGAGCCCCAACAGGGGGCGGTGAAAAACTGTTTTTT. It is translated as CASSRAPTGGGEKLFF.

This sequence joins TRBV19 and TRBJ2-2, with 11 nucleotides matching TRBD2. Trimming at V came to 4 bases and at J to 4 bases, leaving 5 bases not matched to a gene. The CDR3 extends over 16 amino acids. CDR1 and CDR2 (germline): LNHDA, SQIVND (reference sequence). CDR3 residues: CASSTLAGGGTGELFF. For the CDR3, the DNA is TGTGCCAGTAGTACCCTAGCGGGGGGTGGCACCGGGGAGCTGTTTTTT.

The chain links TRBV7-2 to TRBJ2-3; maybe TRBD2 (6 bases). CDR3 length: 19 amino acids. Trimming cost V 5 bases and J 2 bases, with 26 bases left between them. Germline V lookup: CDR1 SGHTA, CDR2 FQGNSA. The CDR3 spells CASSRIGSSDGFITDTQYF. DNA for the CDR3: TGTGCCAGCAGCAGAATCGGGTCTAGCGATGGCTTTATCACAGATACGCAGTATTTT.

The V gene is TRBV23-1, the J gene TRBJ2-7, with D possibly TRBD1 on 5 matching bases. TRBV23-1 is an ORF; its function is uncertain. Trimming stripped 2 bases from V and 2 bases from J, with 7 bases between. CDR3 size: 13 residues. CDR3 DNA: TGCGCCAGCAGTCAACAGGGTCCCTACGAGCAGTACTTC. Protein sequence: CASSQQGPYEQYF.

The chain joins TRBV7-8 to TRBJ2-4, with D possibly being TRBD2 (5 bases). The germline CDR1 and CDR2 sequences are SGHVS and FQNEAQ. The CDR3 contains 17 residues. Between the trimmed V and J ends, which lost 2 bases and 7 bases, there was a span of 21 bases. In DNA, the CDR3 is TGTGCCAGCAGCTTACTACAGATGGGCGGCGGCGGGAACATTCAGTACTTC. The encoded protein is CASSLLQMGGGGNIQYF.

The CDR3 here is CATSTGTGELFF. Written as DNA, the CDR3 is TGTGCCACCAGCACGGGGACCGGGGAGCTGTTTTTT. V and J are TRBV15 and TRBJ2-2; possibly TRBD2 for D (5 bases). The CDR3 runs to 12 residues. In germline, CDR1 is LNHNV, CDR2 YYDKDF (reference sequence). V lost 4 bases to trimming and J lost 5 bases, with 5 bases between them.